The 28 T cell receptor beta chains reported below all come from one sample, sequenced in a study of OX40 agonist ivuxolimab in advanced cancers. Clones were sequenced by immunoSEQ multiplex PCR, and TCRdb holds only the in-frame ones, with some missing. This sample has about 65,000 clones; roughly 84% occur once, and the top ten carry 0.38%. The starting material was CD4+ or CD8+ T cells sorted from blood, obtained in a trial of the OX40 agonist ivuxolimab. These receptors came from an adult with an advanced solid tumor such as melanoma, head and neck, liver or kidney cancer.

This clone has only a few counts. The rearrangement links TRBV19 to TRBJ2-1, with D uncertain. The germline V and J ends were trimmed by 3 bases and 1 base, with 13 bases remaining between them. Germline CDR1 reads LNHDA; CDR2 reads SQIVND (reference sequence). The CDR3 covers 16 residues. Here the CDR3 DNA reads TGTGCCAGTAGTATTCATTCACCCAAATCCTACAATGAGCAGTTCTTC. This encodes CASSIHSPKSYNEQFF. The variable domain in full, completed from reference TRBV19 and TRBJ2-1, reads DGGITQSPKYLFRKEGQNVTLSCEQNLNHDAMYWYRQDPGQGLRLIYYSQIVNDFQKGDIAEGYSVSREKKESFPLTVTSAQKNPTAFYLCASSIHSPKSYNEQFFGPGTRLTVL.

The V gene is TRBV27, the J gene TRBJ1-4; D gene ambiguous. Germline V gives CDR1 MNHEY, CDR2 SMNVEV (reference sequence). The V end was cut by 2 bases, the J end by 8 bases, with 9 bases between. CDR3 length: 13 residues. The CDR3: CASSLGAREKLFF. The CDR3 region has the DNA TGTGCCAGCAGTTTAGGAGCAAGGGAAAAACTGTTTTTT.

The chain recombines TRBV5-1 with TRBJ2-5; 9 bases map to TRBD1. The germline V gene has CDR1 SGHRS and CDR2 YFSETQ. V dropped 4 bases and J dropped 4; count of bases not matched to a gene: 5. The CDR3 runs to 14 residues. In DNA, the CDR3 is TGCGCCAGCAGCGTACAGGGGGCATCAGAGACCCAGTACTTC. Its protein product is CASSVQGASETQYF.

This chain joins TRBV7-8 and TRBJ2-3; no definite D call. The CDR3 consists of 15 residues. V was pared by 1 base and J by 3 bases, with 11 bases between. Germline CDR1 is SGHVS and CDR2 is FQNEAQ. The CDR3 coding sequence is TGTGCCAGCAGCTTAGATGGCTTAGGGACAGATACGCAGTATTTT. Protein: CASSLDGLGTDTQYF.

V usage is TRBV7-2 and J usage is TRBJ2-7; D gene unclear. The V gene's germline CDR1 is SGHTA and CDR2 FQGNSA. The CDR3 runs 13 residues. Trimming pared 2 bases from V and 4 bases from J, leaving 9 bases between. The CDR3 sequence: CASSLIDGYEQYF. CDR3 coding DNA: TGTGCCAGCAGCTTAATCGACGGGTACGAGCAGTACTTC.

The rearrangement links TRBV6-5 to TRBJ1-1; tentative D call: TRBD1 (5 bases). Between the trimmed V and J ends, which lost 0 bases and 1 base, there was a span of 9 bases. The CDR3 loop spans 15 amino acids. Germline CDR1 is MNHEY and CDR2 is SVGAGI. The CDR3 DNA reads TGTGCCAGCAGTTACTCGATAACAGGGAACACTGAAGCTTTCTTT. Amino acids: CASSYSITGNTEAFF.

This clone was observed a few times. The genes are TRBV5-1 and TRBJ1-5; D is ambiguous. V was clipped by 7 bases and J by 3 bases, with 14 bases between them. Germline CDR1 SGHRS, CDR2 YFSETQ. The CDR3 is 14 amino acids. The CDR3 region has the DNA TGCGCCAGCCGCAGTGGGATCGACAATCAGCCCCAGCATTTT. This gives the protein CASRSGIDNQPQHF.

The chain recombines TRBV19 with TRBJ1-3; possible D gene TRBD1, 5 bases. Deletions cut 7 bases from V and 4 bases from J, with 14 bases between. CDR3 size: 14 residues. Germline V gene lookup returns CDR1 LNHDA and CDR2 SQIVND (reference sequence). This CDR3 is CASTHGGSGNTIYF. The CDR3 DNA reads as TGTGCCAGTACACACGGGGGATCCGGAAACACCATATATTTT.

The chain links TRBV9 to TRBJ1-2; D gene ambiguous. V lost 2 bases and J lost 7, with 15 bases in between. This CDR3 spans 14 amino acids. Germline CDR1 reads SGDLS; CDR2 reads YYNGEE. For the CDR3, the DNA is TGTGCCAGCAGCGTGGGCCAGATCGTGGGTGGCTACACCTTC. It codes for CASSVGQIVGGYTF.

V usage is TRBV6-5 and J usage is TRBJ1-3, with D possibly matching TRBD1 (5 bases). V dropped 5 bases and J dropped 5 bases, with 13 bases sitting between them. This CDR3 comprises 14 residues. Germline V gene sequence: CDR1 MNHEY, CDR2 SVGAGI. CDR3 region: CASSTRDRRNTIYF. CDR3 coding DNA: TGTGCCAGCAGTACCCGGGACCGAAGAAACACCATATATTTT.

J is TRBJ2-1 and V is TRBV4-1; 13 nucleotides align to TRBD2. Trimming took 1 base from V and 9 from J; bases not matched to a gene: 6. The CDR3 consists of 16 residues. Per the germline V gene, CDR1 is MGHRA and CDR2 is YSYEKL. CDR3 protein: CASSQATSGGAVEQFF. DNA of the CDR3: TGCGCCAGCAGCCAAGCTACTAGCGGGGGGGCCGTTGAGCAGTTCTTC.

The chain uses TRBV2 and TRBJ1-1, with 8 bases matching TRBD1. Germline V gives CDR1 SNHLY, CDR2 FYNNEI. The CDR3 covers 13 residues. V trimming: 6 bases; J trimming: 11 bases; junction bases outside the gene matches: 11. The CDR3 is CASRGTGNGWAFF. As DNA, the CDR3 is TGTGCCAGCAGAGGGACAGGCAACGGGTGGGCTTTCTTT.

The chain has TRBV5-4 and TRBJ2-7, with no clear D. CDR1 is SGHNT and CDR2 is YYREEE in the germline V gene (reference sequence). V was cut by 0 bases and J by 0 bases, with 13 bases left in between. The CDR3 has 16 amino acids. The CDR3 sequence: CASSLDSRKSSYEQYF. The CDR3 region has the DNA TGTGCCAGCAGCTTGGATTCCAGGAAGAGCTCCTACGAGCAGTACTTC.

This chain joins TRBV18 and TRBJ1-4; 10 bases map to TRBD1. The CDR3 has 15 residues. V shed 3 bases, J shed 8 bases, and the junction held 6 bases outside the gene matches. CDR1 and CDR2 (germline): KGHSH, LQKENI. CDR3 amino acids: CASSPVTGGGEKLFF. The CDR3 nucleotides are TGTGCCAGCTCACCCGTGACAGGGGGCGGAGAAAAACTGTTTTTT. The complete variable domain, with remaining parts taken from reference TRBV18 and TRBJ1-4, reads NAGVMQNPRHLVRRRGQEARLRCSPMKGHSHVYWYRQLPEEGLKFMVYLQKENIIDESGMPKERFSAEFPKEGPSILRIQQVVRGDSAAYFCASSPVTGGGEKLFFGSGTQLSVL.

The J gene is TRBJ2-7, the V gene TRBV7-9; no reliable D call. The V gene lost 1 base and the J gene lost 4 bases, with 11 bases spanning the gap. The CDR3 runs to 14 residues. Per germline, CDR1 SEHNR and CDR2 FQNEAQ (reference sequence). The DNA of the CDR3 is TGTGCCAGCAGCTTAGAGCCAGTTAATTACGAGCAGTACTTC. Its translation: CASSLEPVNYEQYF.

The chain recombines TRBV19 with TRBJ1-1; the match to TRBD1 covers 7 bases. Germline CDR1 reads LNHDA; CDR2 reads SQIVND (reference sequence). The CDR3 length is 12 residues. CDR3 in amino acids: CGTQGGRTEAFF. In DNA form, the CDR3 reads TGTGGGACTCAGGGGGGACGGACTGAAGCTTTCTTT.

V is TRBV6-5 and J is TRBJ1-3; D gene unclear. Germline assignment: CDR1 MNHEY and CDR2 SVGAGI. The CDR3 contains 16 residues. With 0 bases removed from V and 0 bases from J, the gap between germline ends came to 9 bases. The CDR3, as DNA: TGTGCCAGCAGTTACTCGCGACCTAGCTCTGGAAACACCATATATTTT. It is translated as CASSYSRPSSGNTIYF.

This chain uses TRBV7-8 with TRBJ1-6; no reliable D call. The CDR3 has 16 residues. Germline CDR1 is SGHVS and CDR2 is FQNEAQ. Trimming shortened V by 4 bases and J by 0 bases, and 10 bases separated the two germline ends. This chain's CDR3 is CASSSDSFSYNSPLHF. The CDR3, as DNA: TGTGCCAGCAGCTCTGATTCGTTCTCCTATAATTCACCCCTCCACTTT. The full variable domain, in which reference TRBV7-8 and TRBJ1-6 provide the parts outside the CDR3, is GAGVSQSPRYKVAKRGQDVALRCDPISGHVSLFWYQQALGQGPEFLTYFQNEAQLDKSGLPSDRFFAERPEGSVSTLKIQRTQQEDSAVYLCASSSDSFSYNSPLHFGNGTRLTVT.

This clone came up a few times. J is TRBJ1-2 and V is TRBV28; unclear D gene. CDR1 is MDHEN, CDR2 SYDVKM, per germline. V was cut by 4 bases and J by 4 bases, with 4 bases left in between. The CDR3 loop spans 11 amino acids. The CDR3 region has the DNA TGTGCCAGCAGTTCCAGCTATGGCTACACCTTC. This translates into CASSSSYGYTF.

This clone was recorded a few times. The chain links TRBV6-5 to TRBJ1-5, with 8 bases lining up with TRBD1. V gave up 5 bases and J gave up 15 bases; unmatched junction bases: 6. CDR1 and CDR2 (germline): MNHEY, SVGAGI. CDR3 size: 11 residues. The CDR3 coding sequence is TGTGCCAGCAGTCAAGGACAGGGATGGCATTTT. Protein product: CASSQGQGWHF.

The CDR3 DNA reads as TGCGCCAGCAGCCAAGGACAGCTGAGCTCCTACGAGCAGTACTTC. Amino acids: CASSQGQLSSYEQYF. The chain combines TRBV4-3 with TRBJ2-7; D perhaps matches TRBD1 (5 bases). CDR1 is LGHNA and CDR2 is YSLEER in the germline V gene. V lost 1 base, J lost 0 bases, and 10 bases lay in between. The CDR3 length is 15 residues.

The chain uses TRBV5-4 and TRBJ1-6, with TRBD1 matching over 8 bases. J was trimmed by 9 bases and V by 3 bases; bases with no gene match: 5. The CDR3 extends over 14 amino acids. CDR1 is SGHNT and CDR2 is YYREEE in the germline V gene (reference sequence). The CDR3 DNA reads as TGTGCCAGCAGCTCGACAGGGGTAGCTTCACCCCTCCACTTT. It specifies CASSSTGVASPLHF.

The CDR3 DNA reads TGTGCCAGCAGCTTAGCGACAGGGGGGGCTAACTATGGCTACACCTTC. It encodes CASSLATGGANYGYTF. This chain uses TRBV7-2 with TRBJ1-2, with TRBD1 identical over 9 bases. J was trimmed by 0 bases and V by 0 bases; bases with no gene match: 2. The CDR3 totals 16 residues. Germline V gene lookup returns CDR1 SGHTA and CDR2 FQGNSA.

The chain joins TRBV18 to TRBJ1-4; tentative D call: TRBD1 (5 bases). V shed 3 bases and J shed 5 bases, with 10 bases lying between them. Germline V gives CDR1 KGHSH, CDR2 LQKENI. The CDR3 consists of 14 residues. The CDR3 DNA reads TGTGCCAGCTCACCCCAGGGATCGAATGAAAAACTGTTTTTT. This encodes CASSPQGSNEKLFF. The full variable domain, completed using reference TRBV18 and TRBJ1-4, is NAGVMQNPRHLVRRRGQEARLRCSPMKGHSHVYWYRQLPEEGLKFMVYLQKENIIDESGMPKERFSAEFPKEGPSILRIQQVVRGDSAAYFCASSPQGSNEKLFFGSGTQLSVL.

The rearrangement uses TRBV6-1 and TRBJ1-6; D is unresolved. Germline assignment: CDR1 MNHNS and CDR2 SASEGT. V was pared by 2 bases and J by 6 bases, with 29 bases between. This CDR3 region has 21 residues. CDR3 coding DNA: TGTGCCAGCAGTGAACCCCATCAACGGCAGGAGATCGATCGATGTAATTCACCCCTCCACTTT. It codes for CASSEPHQRQEIDRCNSPLHF.

The rearrangement joins TRBV7-9 to TRBJ1-2, with TRBD1 matching 8 bases. There are 14 residues in the CDR3. The germline CDR1 and CDR2 sequences are SEHNR and FQNEAQ (reference sequence). V shed 4 bases and J 4 bases; nucleotides not matched to a gene: 5. CDR3 sequence: CASSSTGEGYGYTF. The DNA of the CDR3 is TGTGCCAGCAGCTCGACAGGGGAGGGCTATGGCTACACCTTC.

The J gene is TRBJ1-6, the V gene TRBV6-5; TRBD1 matches 10 bases. The CDR3 loop spans 15 amino acids. CDR1 is MNHEY, CDR2 SVGAGI, per germline. Trimming took 2 bases from V and 8 from J; bases not matched to a gene: 3. CDR3 nucleotide sequence: TGTGCCAGCAGTTACGCCGACAGGGGGCATTCACCCCTCCACTTT. It yields the protein CASSYADRGHSPLHF.

This rearrangement joins TRBV19 to TRBJ2-7, with TRBD1 as a possible D gene (6 bases). V lost 9 bases and J lost 2, with 8 bases in between. The CDR3 length is 11 residues. The germline CDR1 and CDR2 sequences are LNHDA and SQIVND (reference sequence). CDR3 loop: CARRDTYEQYF. In DNA, the CDR3 is TGTGCCAGACGGGACACCTACGAGCAGTACTTC.